This is a list of T cell receptor beta chains from one sample in a study of T cell repertoires and HLA-DP antigens. Antigens for these TCRs are unknown. Produced via immunoSEQ multiplex PCR; TCRdb's table is partial and in-frame only. The repertoire holds 55,000 to 80,000 clones, with about 82% as singletons. The sample comprised CD4+ T cells from PBMCs. These receptors all come from a man aged 55 to 70 in good health and CMV-seronegative. Both conserved end residues are part of each CDR3. A D gene is named only where the DNA matches it firmly. The listing skips clone size in some rows; elsewhere it reads once, few, many or a size class.

clone_size d_call j_call v_call cdr3_nt cdr3_aa
NA NA TRBJ1-6 TRBV14 TGTGCCAGCAGCCACCTTGACAGTTTTTCACCCCTCCACTTT CASSHLDSFSPLHF
NA NA TRBJ1-6 TRBV5-6 TGTGCCAGCAGCGGCACAGGGCCGAGCTCCTATAATTCACCCCTCCACTTT CASSGTGPSSYNSPLHF
NA TRBD1 TRBJ2-5 TRBV18 TGTGCCAGCTCCCCGGGACAGATGGCCAGTGGGGAGACCCAGTACTTC CASSPGQMASGETQYF
NA TRBD1 TRBJ1-1 TRBV28 TGTGCCAGCAGTTGGGACAGCGGAATTGAAGCTTTCTTT CASSWDSGIEAFF
NA NA TRBJ2-5 TRBV7-2 TGTGCCAGCAGCTTAGGCCCTCAGGGTCGGGAGACCCAGTACTTC CASSLGPQGRETQYF
NA NA TRBJ1-2 TRBV19 TGTGCCAGTAAAGACAGTAACTATGGCTACACCTTC CASKDSNYGYTF
NA NA TRBJ2-7 TRBV5-1 TGCGCCAGCAGCTTGGGCGTAGATGGGGGCGGGGGGCAGTACTTC CASSLGVDGGGGQYF
NA NA TRBJ1-1 TRBV18 TGTGCCAGCTCACCAATCGGGCAGTTGAACACTGAAGCTTTCTTT CASSPIGQLNTEAFF
NA TRBD1 TRBJ1-2 TRBV6-5 TGTGCCAGCAGGTTATTGGGACAGGGAAACTATGGCTACACCTTC CASRLLGQGNYGYTF
once NA TRBJ2-1 TRBV9 TGTGCCAGCAGCCTTACCGTATTAGGGGAGCAGTTCTTC CASSLTVLGEQFF
NA NA TRBJ1-2 TRBV18 TGTGCCAGCTCAGGGCCCGATCTCAACTATGGCTACACCTTC CASSGPDLNYGYTF
NA NA TRBJ1-2 TRBV27 TGTGCCAGCAGTCTCAAAAAAGCGCCGAACTATGGCTACACCTTC CASSLKKAPNYGYTF
NA NA TRBJ2-4 TRBV19 TGTGCCAGTAGTATCGAGGCAGGGGTGAACATTCAGTACTTC CASSIEAGVNIQYF
NA TRBD2 TRBJ2-3 TRBV27 TGTGCCAGCAGTCGAACCTTAGCGGGAGAGGGCACAGATACGCAGTATTTT CASSRTLAGEGTDTQYF
NA TRBD2 TRBJ2-7 TRBV11-2 TGTGCCAGCAGCTCTCTAGCGGGGGGCTACGAGCAGTACTTC CASSSLAGGYEQYF
NA TRBD1 TRBJ2-1 TRBV5-4 TGTGCCAGCAGCCCCCGACAGGGTAGCTCCTACAATGAGCAGTTCTTC CASSPRQGSSYNEQFF
NA NA TRBJ1-2 TRBV7-2 TGTGCCAGCAGCTTAGGGGCAGATTCTAACTATGGCTACACCTTC CASSLGADSNYGYTF
NA NA TRBJ1-1 TRBV6-6 TGTGCCAGCAGGCGGGACACTGAAGCTTTCTTT CASRRDTEAFF
once TRBD1 TRBJ1-2 TRBV4-3 TGCGCCAGCAGCCAAGAGGCAGGGGGCTGGGGCTACACCTTC CASSQEAGGWGYTF
NA TRBD1 TRBJ1-1 TRBV7-9 TGTGCCAGCAGCTTAACAGGGGGGTACACTGAAGCTTTCTTT CASSLTGGYTEAFF
NA TRBD2 TRBJ2-5 TRBV7-2 TGTGCCAGCAGTCGTAGCGGGGGGAAAGAGACCCAGTACTTC CASSRSGGKETQYF
NA NA TRBJ1-2 TRBV19 TGTGCCAGTAGTATGGCTTCGTTAGCTAACTATGGCTACACCTTC CASSMASLANYGYTF
NA NA TRBJ2-5 TRBV2 TGTGCCAGCAGTGGCCAGGGGGGAGAGACCCAGTACTTC CASSGQGGETQYF
NA NA TRBJ1-4 TRBV5-1 TGCGCCAGCAGCTTGTTGGGGGACAATGAAAAACTGTTTTTT CASSLLGDNEKLFF
once NA TRBJ2-5 TRBV5-1 TGCGCCAGCAGCTTGGTGGGTTGGGAGTACCAAGAGACCCAGTACTTC CASSLVGWEYQETQYF
few NA TRBJ2-3 TRBV19 TGTGCCAGTAGTACAACAGTCACAGATACGCAGTATTTT CASSTTVTDTQYF
NA NA TRBJ1-3 TRBV5-5 TGTGCCAGCAGCTTGGCCGCTGCTGCAGGAAACACCATATATTTT CASSLAAAAGNTIYF
NA NA TRBJ1-3 TRBV19 TGTGCCAGTAGTATAATAGGAAACACCATATATTTT CASSIIGNTIYF
NA TRBD1 TRBJ1-2 TRBV4-3 TGCGCCAGCAGCCGCGACAGGGATACAATCTATGGCTACACCTTC CASSRDRDTIYGYTF
once TRBD1 TRBJ2-1 TRBV11-3 TGTGCCAGCAGCGTCGCCGGGACAGGGGGCTTCAATGAGCAGTTCTTC CASSVAGTGGFNEQFF
NA TRBD2 TRBJ2-5 TRBV7-8 TGTGCCACCGTTCAACGACTGACTAGCGGGGGGCAAGAGACCCAGTACTTC CATVQRLTSGGQETQYF
few NA TRBJ2-1 TRBV15 TGTGCCACCAGCATTAACAGTGGGGACAATGAGCAGTTCTTC CATSINSGDNEQFF
NA NA TRBJ2-1 TRBV15 TGTGCCACCAGCAGAGACCGGGACAAAAATGAGCAGTTCTTC CATSRDRDKNEQFF
NA NA TRBJ2-7 TRBV9 TGTGCCAGCAGCGTAGACGCGGACTCCTACGAGCAGTACTTC CASSVDADSYEQYF
NA TRBD2 TRBJ2-5 TRBV19 TGTGCCAGTAGTACTAGCGGGGGGGCGGAGACCCAGTACTTC CASSTSGGAETQYF
NA NA TRBJ1-1 TRBV6-1 TGTGCCAGCAGGACTACAGGGAAGGCTGAAGCTTTCTTT CASRTTGKAEAFF
NA NA TRBJ2-1 TRBV7-2 TGTGCCAGCAACCCGATTTTATTTGGCGGGACGGATGAGCAGTTCTTC CASNPILFGGTDEQFF
NA NA TRBJ2-2 TRBV5-4 TGTGCCAGCAGCTTGGGGGGTGACACCGGGGAGCTGTTTTTT CASSLGGDTGELFF
NA TRBD1 TRBJ2-5 TRBV25-1 TGTGCCAGCAGTGGACTCGTCGGGACAGGGGATGAGACCCAGTACTTC CASSGLVGTGDETQYF
NA TRBD2 TRBJ2-5 TRBV29-1 TGCAGCGTTGGACTAGCGGGGGGCCAGACCCAGTACTTC CSVGLAGGQTQYF
NA NA TRBJ2-3 TRBV30 TGTGCCTGGAGTGTAGGGGGGGCCGGCACAGATACGCAGTATTTT CAWSVGGAGTDTQYF
few TRBD1 TRBJ1-2 TRBV10-3 TGTGCCATCAGTGAGTCGGGTGGGACAGGGGGAGTTGATGGCTACACCTTC CAISESGGTGGVDGYTF
NA TRBD2 TRBJ2-2 TRBV5-1 TGCGCCAGCAGCCCCCAGGCCGGGGGGGTGGACACCGGGGAGCTGTTTTTT CASSPQAGGVDTGELFF
many TRBD1 TRBJ1-5 TRBV2 TGTGCCAGCAGGGAAACAGGGGATGTTCAGCCCCAGCATTTT CASRETGDVQPQHF
NA NA TRBJ1-3 TRBV7-2 TGTGCCAGCAGCCGACCGAACCCAGGGGCTGGAAACACCATATATTTT CASSRPNPGAGNTIYF